A single sample gave rise to the 28 T cell receptor beta chains below, sequenced in a study of blood T cell repertoires in COVID-19. Sequenced by immunoSEQ multiplex PCR; TCRdb stores in-frame clones only, minus some. The profile shows around 170,000 clones, approximately 86% of them singletons. Sequencing used peripheral blood. Receptors were obtained from a middle-aged man with active or convalescent COVID-19.

The sample holds a few counts of this clone. The genes are TRBV7-9 and TRBJ2-1; D is uncertain. Trimming left V 5 bases short and J 8 bases short, with 10 bases between. CDR3 length: 12 residues. Germline CDR1 SEHNR, CDR2 FQNEAQ (reference sequence). CDR3 sequence (DNA): TGTGCCAGCAGCATCCGCTCGGATGAGCAGTTCTTC. Its protein is CASSIRSDEQFF.

The chain employs TRBV5-4 and TRBJ2-5; no reliable D call. V lost 1 base and J lost 1, with 14 bases in between. The CDR3 has 16 amino acids. Germline CDR1 SGHNT, CDR2 YYREEE (reference sequence). Here the CDR3 DNA reads TGTGCCAGCAGCTTGCCCCTTGCTGGCACCCAAGAGACCCAGTACTTC. Its translation: CASSLPLAGTQETQYF.

The chain has TRBV10-2 and TRBJ1-2; no firm D call. V was shortened by 7 bases and J by 4 bases, with 19 bases between the two germline ends. The CDR3 contains 15 residues. From germline, CDR1 is WSHSY and CDR2 SAAADI. CDR3 sequence reads: CASTSRSGPIYGYTF. CDR3 sequence (DNA): TGCGCCAGCACAAGTCGAAGCGGGCCCATCTATGGCTACACCTTC.

V and J are TRBV29-1 and TRBJ1-2; D ambiguous. Germline CDR1 reads SQVTM; CDR2 reads ANQGSEA. CDR3 length: 11 residues. The V end was cut by 5 bases, the J end by 4 bases, with 8 bases between. CDR3 loop: CSVSGLYGYTF. CDR3 DNA: TGCAGCGTTTCAGGTCTCTATGGCTACACCTTC.

The chain carries TRBV5-1 and TRBJ2-2; no firm D call. Trimming took off 1 base at V and 3 bases at J, with 7 bases between the two ends. In germline, CDR1 is SGHRS, CDR2 YFSETQ. This CDR3 has 14 residues. The CDR3 region is CASSLSLDTGELFF. The CDR3 nucleotides are TGCGCCAGCAGCTTGTCCCTAGACACCGGGGAGCTGTTTTTT.

The V call is TRBV14, the J call TRBJ1-1, with D perhaps TRBD1 (6 bases). Germline assignment: CDR1 SGHDN and CDR2 FVKESK. The CDR3 is 16 residues long. V dropped 0 bases and J dropped 1 base, with 12 bases sitting between them. CDR3 sequence: CASSQDSRGKNTEAFF. The CDR3 nucleotides read TGTGCCAGCAGCCAAGATTCCAGGGGAAAGAACACTGAAGCTTTCTTT.

CDR3 sequence: CASSPPSGGMRRTNTEAFF. The CDR3 DNA follows: TGTGCCAGCTCACCACCGTCAGGGGGCATGAGGAGGACGAACACTGAAGCTTTCTTT. The chain joins TRBV18 to TRBJ1-1; 8 nucleotides match TRBD1. J gave up 1 base and V 0 bases, and 13 bases lay outside the gene matches. The CDR3 sequence is 19 residues long. The V gene's germline CDR1 is KGHSH and CDR2 LQKENI.

In its sample, this clone was seen once. The V and J genes are TRBV19 and TRBJ2-5, with 8 positions matching TRBD2. In germline, CDR1 is LNHDA, CDR2 SQIVND (reference sequence). This CDR3 comprises 16 residues. V was pared by 0 bases and J by 7 bases, with 10 bases of the junction left unmatched. CDR3: CASSIDQGSGKGTQYF. CDR3 in DNA: TGTGCCAGTAGTATAGATCAGGGTAGCGGGAAGGGGACCCAGTACTTC. The full variable domain, in which reference TRBV19 and TRBJ2-5 provide the parts outside the CDR3, is DGGITQSPKYLFRKEGQNVTLSCEQNLNHDAMYWYRQDPGQGLRLIYYSQIVNDFQKGDIAEGYSVSREKKESFPLTVTSAQKNPTAFYLCASSIDQGSGKGTQYFGPGTRLLVL.

This chain uses TRBV5-1 with TRBJ2-5, with 7 positions matching TRBD2. The germline CDR1 and CDR2 sequences are SGHRS and YFSETQ. This CDR3 has 14 amino acids. V gave up 4 bases and J gave up 3 bases; unmatched junction bases: 6. This CDR3 reads CASSAGTTKETQYF. CDR3 sequence (DNA): TGCGCCAGCAGCGCCGGGACTACGAAAGAGACCCAGTACTTC.

This chain uses TRBV7-3 with TRBJ2-5; tentative D call: TRBD2 (6 bases). V dropped 1 base and J dropped 5 bases, with 14 bases sitting between them. Germline V gives CDR1 SGHTA, CDR2 FQGTGA. The CDR3 totals 15 residues. CDR3 sequence reads: CASSLNPGRTETQYF. CDR3 DNA: TGTGCCAGCAGCTTAAATCCCGGGAGAACCGAGACCCAGTACTTC.

The V call is TRBV25-1, the J call TRBJ1-6, with unresolved D. The V end was cut by 5 bases, the J end by 9 bases, with 8 bases between. This CDR3 has 12 amino acids. Germline V lookup: CDR1 MGHDK, CDR2 SYGVNS. The CDR3 reads CASSSSGSPLHF. The CDR3 coding sequence is TGTGCCAGCAGTTCGTCGGGTTCACCCCTCCACTTT.

The chain has TRBV28 and TRBJ2-2, with D maybe TRBD2 (6 bases). Per germline, CDR1 MDHEN and CDR2 SYDVKM. Trimming took off 6 bases at V and 1 base at J, with 15 bases between the two ends. The CDR3 has 16 residues. This CDR3 reads CASSIGDWENTGELFF. CDR3 in DNA: TGTGCCAGCAGCATAGGGGACTGGGAGAACACCGGGGAGCTGTTTTTT.

This clone has only one observation. The chain combines TRBV9 with TRBJ2-5, with D maybe TRBD2 (5 bases). The CDR3 runs 13 residues. Trimming cost V 0 bases and J 11 bases, with 14 bases left between them. CDR1 and CDR2 from the germline V gene are SGDLS and YYNGEE. For the CDR3, the DNA is TGTGCCAGCAGCGTAGCGGGGATTGCCCCTCAGTACTTC. The encoded protein is CASSVAGIAPQYF.

V is TRBV4-1 and J is TRBJ1-6; TRBD1 aligns across 7 bases. After removal of 4 bases from V and 10 bases from J, the junction contained 4 bases not matched to a gene. The CDR3 sequence is 13 residues long. The germline CDR1 and CDR2 sequences are MGHRA and YSYEKL. CDR3: CASSLTGESPLHF. The DNA for the CDR3 is TGCGCCAGCAGCCTCACAGGGGAATCACCCCTCCACTTT.

This chain connects TRBV7-2 to TRBJ1-4; 9 positions agree with TRBD1. J lost 7 bases, V lost 1 base, and 4 bases had no gene match. The CDR3 consists of 15 residues. Germline CDR1 SGHTA, CDR2 FQGNSA. CDR3 DNA sequence: TGTGCCAGCAGCTTAGGGGGGACAGGGCGTGAAAAACTGTTTTTT. Protein product: CASSLGGTGREKLFF.

The genes are TRBV28 and TRBJ1-2; D might be TRBD1 (5 bases). Between the trimmed V and J ends, which lost 2 bases and 2 bases, there was a span of 12 bases. CDR1 is MDHEN, CDR2 SYDVKM, per germline. The CDR3 covers 15 residues. CDR3 protein: CASSLRAGKNYGYTF. The CDR3 nucleotides are TGTGCCAGCAGTTTAAGGGCAGGGAAAAACTATGGCTACACCTTC.

The rearrangement joins TRBV3-1 (or the pseudogene TRBV3-2) to TRBJ1-3; 8 bases are a match to TRBD1. The length of the CDR3 is 15 residues. Germline trimming cut 1 base from V and 8 bases from J; bases unmatched to any gene: 7. CDR1 LGHDT and CDR2 YNNKEL come from the germline V gene (reference sequence). The CDR3 here is CASSQAGQGVYTIYF. CDR3 coding DNA: TGTGCCAGCAGCCAAGCCGGACAGGGTGTTTACACCATATATTTT.

The chain has TRBV19 and TRBJ1-5; D might be TRBD1 (6 bases). Germline values: CDR1 LNHDA, CDR2 SQIVND (reference sequence). Deletions cut 6 bases from V and 5 bases from J, with 17 bases between. The CDR3 contains 15 residues. DNA for the CDR3: TGTGCCAGTAGAGAGCGAGGGGGAAAGGATCAGCCCCAGCATTTT. Protein: CASRERGGKDQPQHF.

The V and J genes are TRBV28 and TRBJ2-7, with 9 bases identical to TRBD1. The J segment lost 6 bases and the V segment lost 5 bases, leaving 11 bases of the junction unmatched. In germline, CDR1 is MDHEN, CDR2 SYDVKM. This CDR3 region has 15 residues. Here the CDR3 reads CASSRGGQGTREQYF. The CDR3 bases are TGTGCCAGCAGTCGAGGGGGACAGGGCACACGCGAGCAGTACTTC.

The rearrangement joins TRBV29-1 to TRBJ1-3; D is undetermined. The V gene's germline CDR1 is SQVTM and CDR2 ANQGSEA. This CDR3 spans 13 amino acids. Trimming took off 7 bases at V and 2 bases at J, with 12 bases between the two ends. The CDR3 DNA reads TGCAGCGGCCAGCGACTTACTGGAAACACCATATATTTT. This sequence encodes CSGQRLTGNTIYF.

The chain is built from TRBV28 and TRBJ2-1, with 7 bases fitting TRBD1. CDR3 length: 15 residues. Trimming at V came to 5 bases and at J to 7 bases, leaving 11 bases not matched to a gene. Germline lookup yields CDR1 MDHEN and CDR2 SYDVKM. The CDR3 loop reads CASSATGAMGNEQFF. CDR3 bases: TGTGCCAGCAGTGCTACAGGGGCCATGGGAAATGAGCAGTTCTTC.

J is TRBJ2-4 and V is TRBV6-4; D might be TRBD1 (6 bases). The germline CDR1 and CDR2 sequences are MRHNA and SNTAGT. Trimming left V 8 bases short and J 5 bases short, with 16 bases between. The CDR3 spans 14 residues. The CDR3 here is CASSAGAGQNIQYF. The DNA of the CDR3 is TGTGCCAGCTCGGCAGGGGCCGGGCAAAACATTCAGTACTTC.

This clone was found a few times. The chain uses TRBV6-2 or TRBV6-3 and TRBJ2-1, with TRBD1 matching over 8 bases. V gave up 0 bases and J gave up 6 bases; unmatched junction bases: 7. The CDR3 has 16 residues. CDR1 and CDR2 (germline): MNHEY, SVGEGT. CDR3 amino acids: CASSYSGQGAINEQFF. CDR3 DNA sequence: TGTGCCAGCAGTTACTCGGGGCAGGGGGCGATCAATGAGCAGTTCTTC.

The rearrangement joins TRBV6-5 to TRBJ2-7, with 9 bases identical to TRBD1. The CDR3 has 13 residues. After removal of 6 bases from V and 4 bases from J, the junction contained 4 bases not matched to a gene. CDR1 and CDR2 from the germline V gene are MNHEY and SVGAGI. Here the CDR3 DNA reads TGTGCCAGCAGCCGGGACAGGGAGTACGAGCAGTACTTC. This codes for CASSRDREYEQYF.

V usage is TRBV6-5 and J usage is TRBJ1-2, with 8 positions matching TRBD1. The CDR3 has 15 residues. Trimming cost V 6 bases and J 4 bases; bases outside gene matches: 10. Germline V gene lookup returns CDR1 MNHEY and CDR2 SVGAGI. For the CDR3, the DNA is TGTGCCAGCAGCTCCGGACAGGACAGGGTCTATGGCTACACCTTC. Amino acid sequence: CASSSGQDRVYGYTF.

This clone has at least ten counts. The CDR3 DNA reads as TGTGCCACCAGCAACCTCGGCCGCGCGGGCGCTTTCTTT. Residues: CATSNLGRAGAFF. The rearrangement links TRBV15 to TRBJ1-1; D uncertain. This CDR3 spans 13 amino acids. The V and J ends lost 4 bases and 11 bases respectively, with 17 bases between them. CDR1 LNHNV and CDR2 YYDKDF come from the germline V gene (reference sequence).

The chain employs TRBV18 and TRBJ2-6, with D perhaps matching TRBD2 (6 bases). The CDR3 has 16 residues. V gave up 3 bases and J gave up 4 bases, with 13 bases separating them. Per germline, CDR1 KGHSH and CDR2 LQKENI. CDR3 coding DNA: TGTGCCAGCTCACCGCCGGGACTCGGCGGGGCCAACGTCCTGACTTTC. Translation: CASSPPGLGGANVLTF.

CDR3 sequence (DNA): TGTGCCAGCAGCAAACAGGGGGCGTCCACTGAAGCTTTCTTT. Translated, it gives CASSKQGASTEAFF. V is TRBV9 and J is TRBJ1-1; the match to TRBD1 covers 9 bases. Germline lookup yields CDR1 SGDLS and CDR2 YYNGEE. The CDR3 length is 14 residues. Trimming removed 4 bases from V and 4 bases from J; junction bases left unmatched: 5.